The clone carrying this T cell receptor beta chain was recorded once. The antigen remains unidentified. Germline values: CDR1 SGHTA, CDR2 FQGNSA. The CDR3 consists of 15 residues. V was pared by 6 bases and J by 5 bases, with 19 bases between. This sample was included in a study of beta chain features in type 1 diabetes. Whole-study context: Regarding age, gender and cell yields, patients proved similar to healthy donors. Whole-study findings and limits: For patients, the naive, central memory and Treg TCRB repertoires appeared more alike than for healthy donors. Overrepresentation of cells with high TCR expression could result from cDNA sequencing. Within each of all four CD4+ subsets, Type 1 diabetes patients had TCRB CDR3s that were moderately but significantly shorter.

Expressed TCRB transcripts were sequenced after all isolated RNA was converted to cDNA. The repertoire was sequenced with immunoSEQ multiplex PCR; TCRdb's copy has only in-frame clones and lacks some. The sample carries approximately 160,000 clones, around 63% recorded once. This receptor was taken from a man aged 25-45 years with type 1 diabetes. The specimen was naive CD4+ T cells from blood. This chain connects TRBV7-2 to TRBJ2-5; D uncertain. As DNA, the CDR3 is TGTGCCAGCAGATCCCCCAGGACGGGCGACGAGACCCAGTACTTC. Protein product: CASRSPRTGDETQYF.